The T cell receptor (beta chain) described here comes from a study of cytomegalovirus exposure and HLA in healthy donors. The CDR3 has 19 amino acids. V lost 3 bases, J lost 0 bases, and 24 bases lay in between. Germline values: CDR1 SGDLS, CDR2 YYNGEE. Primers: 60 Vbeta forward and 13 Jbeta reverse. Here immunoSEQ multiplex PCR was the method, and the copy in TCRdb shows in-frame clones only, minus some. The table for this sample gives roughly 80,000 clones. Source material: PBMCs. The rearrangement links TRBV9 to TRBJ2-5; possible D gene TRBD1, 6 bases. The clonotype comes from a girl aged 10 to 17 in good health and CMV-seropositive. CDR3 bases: TGTGCCAGCAGCGCAGGGGAACCAGGCGCTAATCCGTACCAAGAGACCCAGTACTTC. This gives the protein CASSAGEPGANPYQETQYF. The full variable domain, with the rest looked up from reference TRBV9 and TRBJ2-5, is DSGVTQTPKHLITATGQRVTLRCSPRSGDLSVYWYQQSLDQGLQFLIQYYNGEERAKGNILERFSAQQFPDLHSELNLSSLELGDSALYFCASSAGEPGANPYQETQYFGPGTRLLVL.